These T cell receptor beta chains were read from a single sample in a study of T-cell memory formation after mild COVID-19. TCRdb ran MiXCR on the 5' RACE reads and lists one entry per CDR3 protein. The sample lists some 300,000 distinct CDR3 sequences, approximately 20% occurring once. The sample taken for sequencing was PBMCs or a T cell subset sorted from them (not recorded which). The receptor set was obtained from a man younger than 35 who had mild COVID-19 (a few samples of this study predate the infection). Cell type and time point are not known. CDR3s include the opening cysteine and the closing phenylalanine or tryptophan. D genes are given only for firm matches.

j_gene | d_gene | v_gene | CDR3aa
TRBJ2-5 | NA | TRBV11-2 | CASSRRGGLETQYF
TRBJ2-5 | NA | TRBV7-9 | CASRGLQTGPQETQYF
TRBJ1-1 | NA | TRBV12-3/TRBV12-4 | CASRQTVNTEAFF
TRBJ1-1 | NA | TRBV10-3 | CAISPGLKNTEAFF
TRBJ2-7 | TRBD1 | TRBV5-1 | CASSSGGQAPYEQYF
TRBJ2-7 | NA | TRBV3-1 | CASSRDNYEQYF
TRBJ2-3 | NA | TRBV20-1 | CRPENTQYF
TRBJ1-2 | NA | TRBV2 | CASPGVYYGYTF
TRBJ1-2 | NA | TRBV7-3 | CASSPGAYYGYTF
TRBJ1-1 | NA | TRBV7-9 | CASSFPRRENTEAFF
TRBJ1-6 | TRBD1 | TRBV28 | CASSSGGTGGDNSPLHF
TRBJ1-1 | NA | TRBV7-9 | CASSVHRDSNTEAFF
TRBJ1-2 | TRBD1 | TRBV12-3/TRBV12-4 | CASSQTQDRGAGYTF
TRBJ1-5 | TRBD1 | TRBV24-1 | CATSDGQGLGPQHF
TRBJ1-1 | TRBD1 | TRBV5-1 | CASSPGTGITEAFF
TRBJ1-6 | NA | TRBV7-2 | CASSDQGSSYNSPLHF
TRBJ2-5 | NA | TRBV7-9 | CASSAKPPETQYF
TRBJ2-7 | NA | TRBV7-2 | CASSLTGNGYEQYF
TRBJ1-6 | NA | TRBV6-2/TRBV6-3 | CASSYGVEGTSPLHF
TRBJ2-7 | TRBD1 | TRBV20-1 | CSARPPGQVYEQYF
TRBJ2-7 | NA | TRBV4-1 | CASSQVKGLSYEQYF
TRBJ2-3 | NA | TRBV7-2 | CASSLLGLPSTDTQYF
TRBJ2-7 | NA | TRBV5-6 | CASSARGRYEQYF
TRBJ1-2 | NA | TRBV7-9 | CASSLSDRREGYTF
TRBJ2-3 | NA | TRBV20-1 | CSASGTSSSTDTQYF
TRBJ2-4 | NA | TRBV5-1 | CASSPRAQGNIQYF
TRBJ1-5 | TRBD1 | TRBV19 | CASSRTGGGNQPQHF
TRBJ2-5 | NA | TRBV5-1 | CASSFLGPYQETQYF
TRBJ2-7 | TRBD1 | TRBV27 | CASSPYRGLPNEQYF
TRBJ1-2 | NA | TRBV20-1 | CSALPRTVSYGYTF
TRBJ2-5 | NA | TRBV25-1 | CASSEYQAAAGSPGETQYF
TRBJ2-3 | NA | TRBV7-3 | CASSWTDADTQYF
TRBJ2-5 | NA | TRBV2 | CASAAAAGRGETQYF
TRBJ1-5 | TRBD1 | TRBV12-3/TRBV12-4 | CASSFADRVNQPQHF
TRBJ2-3 | NA | TRBV9 | CASSVAGSGGGDTQYF
TRBJ1-5 | TRBD1 | TRBV29-1 | CSAVTGGDQPQHF
TRBJ1-6 | NA | TRBV5-1 | CASSLGAYQNSPLHF
TRBJ2-1 | NA | TRBV7-9 | CASSSLPGLIESNEQFF
TRBJ2-1 | TRBD2 | TRBV7-2 | CASSPRTGGRNEQFF
TRBJ1-2 | NA | TRBV5-1 | CASRRDGYNYGYTF
TRBJ2-2 | NA | TRBV5-1 | CASSSIPMTRRVPGELFF
TRBJ1-1 | NA | TRBV7-2 | CASSLERALFF
TRBJ2-7 | NA | TRBV18 | CASSPGPGLNEQYF
TRBJ2-2 | TRBD2 | TRBV7-9 | CASSLDPWSSGSGELFF
TRBJ1-5 | TRBD1 | TRBV6-5 | CASSFDRANQPQHF
TRBJ2-7 | TRBD1 | TRBV19 | CASSMDRQGIYEQYF
TRBJ1-5 | NA | TRBV5-6 | CASSLSGVIRNQPQHF